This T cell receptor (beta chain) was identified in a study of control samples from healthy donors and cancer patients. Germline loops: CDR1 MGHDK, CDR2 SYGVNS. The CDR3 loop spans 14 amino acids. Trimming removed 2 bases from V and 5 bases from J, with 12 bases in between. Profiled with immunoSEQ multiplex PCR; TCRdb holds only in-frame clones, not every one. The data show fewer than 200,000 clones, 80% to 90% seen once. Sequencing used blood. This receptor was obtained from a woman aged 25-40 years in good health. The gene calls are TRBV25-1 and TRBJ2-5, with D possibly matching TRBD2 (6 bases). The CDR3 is CASSEGGGSETQYF. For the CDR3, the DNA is TGTGCCAGCAGTGAAGGTGGGGGGTCGGAGACCCAGTACTTC.